The TCR beta chain under discussion was sequenced for a study of blood T cell repertoires in COVID-19. For the study at large: Acute-phase and convalescent COVID-19 samples originated in the United States, Italy and Spain. Sources were T cells, B-cell-depleted T cells, or PBMCs; the material itself was cDNA or gDNA.

In the original analysis: Using reference gene primer amplification, nucleated cell counts were estimated. TCRdb keeps only in-frame clones here, not all; method: immunoSEQ multiplex PCR. V and J calls plus clone size are reproduced from that table; the DNA served to infer D and trimming. The sample carries under 60,000 clones, about 80% recorded once. V gave up 6 bases and J gave up 7 bases, with 16 bases separating them. There are 13 residues in the CDR3. The germline V gene has CDR1 SNHLY and CDR2 FYNNEI. The chain uses TRBV2 and TRBJ2-7; maybe TRBD2 (5 bases). This sequence originates from a man aged 55 to 70 with acute or convalescent COVID-19. The sample was peripheral blood. CDR3 protein: CASSGIFRREQYF. The CDR3 DNA is TGTGCCAGCAGCGGGATCTTCCGTAGGGAGCAGTACTTC.